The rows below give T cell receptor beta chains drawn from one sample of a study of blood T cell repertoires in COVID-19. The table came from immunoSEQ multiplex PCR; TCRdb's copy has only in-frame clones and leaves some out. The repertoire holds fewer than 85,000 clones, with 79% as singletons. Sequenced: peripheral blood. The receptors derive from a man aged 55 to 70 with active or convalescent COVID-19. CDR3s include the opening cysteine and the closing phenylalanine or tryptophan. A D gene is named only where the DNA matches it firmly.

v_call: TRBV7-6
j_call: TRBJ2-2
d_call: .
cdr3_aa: CASSRDTNTGELFF

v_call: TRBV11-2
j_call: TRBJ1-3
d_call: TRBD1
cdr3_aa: CASSQGQGAGNTIYF

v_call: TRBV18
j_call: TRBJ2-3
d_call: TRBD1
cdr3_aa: CASSPGQATDTQYF

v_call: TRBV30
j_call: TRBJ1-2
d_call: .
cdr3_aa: CAWSVGGASNYGYTF

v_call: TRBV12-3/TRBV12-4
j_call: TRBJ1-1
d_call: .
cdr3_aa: CASSVGGRTEAFF

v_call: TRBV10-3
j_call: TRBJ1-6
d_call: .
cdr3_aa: CAISESGYSPLHF

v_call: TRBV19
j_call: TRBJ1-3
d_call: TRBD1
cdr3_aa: CASSMTGEFGNTIYF

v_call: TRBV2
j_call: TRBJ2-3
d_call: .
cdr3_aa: CASSEGPTGADTQYF

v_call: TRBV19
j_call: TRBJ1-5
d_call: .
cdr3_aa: CASSIAQEDQPQHF

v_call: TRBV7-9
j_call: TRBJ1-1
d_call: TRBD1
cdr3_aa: CASIITGDNTEAFF

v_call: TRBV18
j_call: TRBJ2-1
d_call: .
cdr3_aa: CASSIRQGSWNEQFF

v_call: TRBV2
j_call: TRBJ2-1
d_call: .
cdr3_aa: CASVAASYNEQFF

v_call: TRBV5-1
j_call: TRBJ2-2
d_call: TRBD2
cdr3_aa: CASSPLAGGNTGELFF

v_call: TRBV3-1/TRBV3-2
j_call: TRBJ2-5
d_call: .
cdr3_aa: CASTQNRVIGETQYF

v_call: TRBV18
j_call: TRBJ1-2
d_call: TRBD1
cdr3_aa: CASYTGDGGYTF

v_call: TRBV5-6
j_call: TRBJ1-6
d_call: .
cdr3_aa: CASSLASNSYNSPLHF

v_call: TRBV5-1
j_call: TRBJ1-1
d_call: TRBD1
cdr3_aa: CASSPGQGRNTEAFF

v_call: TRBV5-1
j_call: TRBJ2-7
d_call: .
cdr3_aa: CASSQQLSYEQYF

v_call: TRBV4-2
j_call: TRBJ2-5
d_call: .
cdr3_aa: CASSQSGQETQYF

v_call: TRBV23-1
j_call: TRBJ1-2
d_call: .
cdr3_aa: CASSPAGEDYGYTF

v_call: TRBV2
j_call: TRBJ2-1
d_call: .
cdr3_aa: CASRDPGNTNEQFF

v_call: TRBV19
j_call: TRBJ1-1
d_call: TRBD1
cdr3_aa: CASRTDRVVQAFF

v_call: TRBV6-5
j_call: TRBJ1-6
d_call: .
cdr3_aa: CASSMTGINSPLHF

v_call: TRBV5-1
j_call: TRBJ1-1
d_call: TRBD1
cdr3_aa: CASSGTGTGEYTEAFF

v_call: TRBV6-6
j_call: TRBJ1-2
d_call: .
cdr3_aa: CASSSGAYGYTF

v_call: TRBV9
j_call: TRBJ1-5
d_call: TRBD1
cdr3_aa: CASSVGTGDSQPQHF

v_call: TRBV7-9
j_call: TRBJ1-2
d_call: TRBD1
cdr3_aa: CASSRGQVPHALYGYTF

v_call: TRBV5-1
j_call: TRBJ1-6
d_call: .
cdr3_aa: CASSLGDNPYNSPLHF

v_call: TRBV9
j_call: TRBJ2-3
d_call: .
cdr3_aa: CASSNRDIGDTQYF

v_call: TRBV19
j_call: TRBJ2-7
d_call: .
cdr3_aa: CATATGDEQYF

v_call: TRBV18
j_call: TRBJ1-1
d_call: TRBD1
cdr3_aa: CASSPALTGAAFEAFF

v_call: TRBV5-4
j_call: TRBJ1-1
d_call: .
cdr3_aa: CASSPGRADTEAFF

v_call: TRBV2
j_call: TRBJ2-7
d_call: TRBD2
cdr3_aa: CASSAGTSGGYEQYF

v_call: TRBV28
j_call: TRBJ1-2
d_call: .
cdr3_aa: CASSLSPQGNYGYTF

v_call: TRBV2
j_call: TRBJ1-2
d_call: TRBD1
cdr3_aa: CASTVGQGVLYGYTF

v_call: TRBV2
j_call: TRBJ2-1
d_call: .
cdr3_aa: CASRSQGPYNEQFF

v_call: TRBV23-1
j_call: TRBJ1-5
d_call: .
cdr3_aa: CASSSYSNQPQHF

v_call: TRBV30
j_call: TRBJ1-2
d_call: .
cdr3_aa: CAWSRYIYGYTF

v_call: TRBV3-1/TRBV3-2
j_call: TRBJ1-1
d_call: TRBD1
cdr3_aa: CASSQTGGLNTEAFF

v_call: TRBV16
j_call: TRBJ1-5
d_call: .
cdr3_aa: CASSQSKPSVEYQPQHF

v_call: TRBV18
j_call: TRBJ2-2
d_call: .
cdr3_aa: CASSPSTGELFF

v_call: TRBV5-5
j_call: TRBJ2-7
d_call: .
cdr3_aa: CASSSDMGSYEQYF

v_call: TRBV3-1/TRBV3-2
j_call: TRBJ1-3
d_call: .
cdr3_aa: CASSPPRRERTIYF

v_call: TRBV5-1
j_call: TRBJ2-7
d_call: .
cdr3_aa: CASSLAGLPGPYEQYF

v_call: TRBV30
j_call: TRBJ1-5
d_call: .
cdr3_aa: CAWSVGGPDQHF

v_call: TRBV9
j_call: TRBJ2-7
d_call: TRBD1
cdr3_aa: CASSLGDRNYEQYF

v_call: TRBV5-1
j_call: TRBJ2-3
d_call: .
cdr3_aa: CASSLGIGGASTDTQYF

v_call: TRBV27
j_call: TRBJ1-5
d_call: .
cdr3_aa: CASSRSGGNQPQHF

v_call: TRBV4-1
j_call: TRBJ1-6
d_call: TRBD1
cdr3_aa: CASSLNGGQTNSPLHF

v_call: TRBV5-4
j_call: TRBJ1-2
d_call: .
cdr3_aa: CASSFDSYGGYTF

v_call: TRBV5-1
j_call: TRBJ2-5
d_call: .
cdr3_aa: CASSSLDYETQYF

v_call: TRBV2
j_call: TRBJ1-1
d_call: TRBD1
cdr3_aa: CASSDRDRLAFF

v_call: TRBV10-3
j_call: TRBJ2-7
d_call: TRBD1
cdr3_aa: CAISEVLRTGFYEQYF

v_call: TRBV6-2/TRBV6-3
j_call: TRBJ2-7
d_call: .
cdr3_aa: CASSYGSPSYEQYF

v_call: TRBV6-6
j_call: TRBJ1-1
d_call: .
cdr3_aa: CASSYSIIAEAFF

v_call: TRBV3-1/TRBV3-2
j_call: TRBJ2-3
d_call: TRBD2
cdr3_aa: CASSQTKSGGTDTQYF